This T cell receptor (beta chain) stems from a study of blood T cell repertoires in COVID-19. Study context: Donors in the United States, Italy and Spain gave samples during acute or convalescent COVID-19. From T cells, B-cell-depleted T cells, or PBMCs came the material, which was cDNA or gDNA.

Under the authors' procedure: Reference gene primer amplification gave nucleated cell count estimates. Produced via immunoSEQ multiplex PCR; TCRdb's table is partial and in-frame only. The D gene and trimming were derived from the DNA, and the V and J assignments and clone size from that table. Of 200,000 to 300,000 clones listed, 80% to 85% are singletons. This CDR3 contains 16 residues. Trimming took 4 bases from V and 0 from J, leaving 16 bases between them. Germline V CDR1 and CDR2: SGHRS, YFSETQ. J is TRBJ1-1 and V is TRBV5-1, with a possible D match to TRBD1 (6 bases). The clonotype was recovered from a man aged 55 to 70 with acute or convalescent COVID-19. The material sequenced was peripheral blood. The CDR3 sequence: CASSRRAGGMNTEAFF. DNA of the CDR3: TGCGCCAGCAGCCGTCGGGCGGGGGGCATGAACACTGAAGCTTTCTTT.